The rows below give T cell receptor beta chains drawn from one sample of a study of T cell responses to AZD1222 COVID-19 vaccine. TCRdb keeps only in-frame clones here, not all; method: immunoSEQ multiplex PCR. The sample includes more than 150,000 clones, 94% seen only once; the top ten take around 1.6%. Sample: peripheral blood, taken 28 days after the second AZD1222 dose. These receptors were obtained from an adult who received the AZD1222 COVID-19 vaccine. CDR3s include the opening cysteine and the closing phenylalanine or tryptophan. D genes are given only for firm matches.

CDR3 | DNA | D | J | V
CATSDFPPWGGSGNTIYF | TGTGCCACCAGTGATTTCCCTCCATGGGGTGGCTCTGGAAACACCATATATTTT | - | TRBJ1-3 | TRBV24-1
CASSPYRGQATDNEQFF | TGTGCCAGCAGCCCCTACAGGGGACAAGCGACCGACAATGAGCAGTTCTTC | TRBD1 | TRBJ2-1 | TRBV3-1/TRBV3-2
CASRWTGDYGYTF | TGTGCCAGCAGATGGACAGGAGACTATGGCTACACCTTC | TRBD1 | TRBJ1-2 | TRBV27
CASSYSTGPSETQYF | TGTGCCAGCAGTTACTCAACAGGGCCCTCAGAGACCCAGTACTTC | - | TRBJ2-5 | TRBV6-5
CASSLFGGHYNEQFF | TGTGCCAGCAGCTTATTCGGGGGCCACTACAATGAGCAGTTCTTC | - | TRBJ2-1 | TRBV7-2
CASSMTVSYEQYF | TGTGCCAGTAGTATGACAGTATCCTACGAGCAGTACTTC | - | TRBJ2-7 | TRBV19
CASSYRPGSGGRRPYEQYF | TGTGCCAGCAGTTACAGACCGGGGAGCGGCGGGAGAAGACCCTACGAGCAGTACTTC | TRBD2 | TRBJ2-7 | TRBV6-2/TRBV6-3
CASSRLPGTGDPREKLFF | TGTGCCAGCAGCCGACTTCCCGGGACAGGGGATCCGCGGGAAAAACTGTTTTTT | TRBD1 | TRBJ1-4 | TRBV11-3
CASRVGAAQPQHF | TGTGCCAGCAGAGTCGGGGCGGCTCAGCCCCAGCATTTT | - | TRBJ1-5 | TRBV6-5
CASSFGPGTYEQYF | TGTGCCAGCAGTTTCGGCCCGGGGACCTACGAGCAGTACTTC | - | TRBJ2-7 | TRBV7-9
CASSPPQGYIHSEQFF | TGTGCCAGCAGCCCACCCCAGGGTTATATTCACAGTGAGCAGTTCTTC | - | TRBJ2-1 | TRBV13
CASRGARGGENHEQYF | TGTGCCAGCAGAGGCGCGCGGGGAGGGGAAAACCACGAGCAGTACTTC | TRBD2 | TRBJ2-7 | TRBV6-6
CASSSKAAAYNSPLHF | TGTGCCAGCAGCTCCAAGGCGGCGGCCTATAATTCACCCCTCCACTTT | - | TRBJ1-6 | TRBV7-9
CASTPRRENTEAFF | TGTGCCAGTACTCCCAGGAGGGAGAACACTGAAGCTTTCTTT | - | TRBJ1-1 | TRBV19
CASSRTGGNQPQHF | TGCGCCAGCAGCCGAACAGGGGGCAATCAGCCCCAGCATTTT | TRBD1 | TRBJ1-5 | TRBV5-1
CASSVGTGEADTQYF | TGTGCCAGCAGCGTCGGGACAGGGGAGGCGGATACGCAGTATTTT | TRBD1 | TRBJ2-3 | TRBV5-4
CASSLVSGGYNEQFF | TGCGCCAGCAGCTTGGTCAGCGGGGGATACAATGAGCAGTTCTTC | TRBD2 | TRBJ2-1 | TRBV5-1
CASRSRVLQPQHF | TGTGCCAGCAGATCCCGGGTCCTACAGCCCCAGCATTTT | - | TRBJ1-5 | TRBV28
CASSQEMMQYF | TGTGCCAGCAGCCAAGAGATGATGCAGTACTTC | - | TRBJ2-7 | TRBV3-1/TRBV3-2
CASSGPQGKTEELFF | TGTGCCAGCAGCGGACCCCAGGGGAAGACCGAGGAGCTGTTTTTT | - | TRBJ2-2 | TRBV9
CASFTTGAVGELFF | TGTGCCTCCTTCACGACAGGGGCCGTCGGGGAGCTGTTTTTT | TRBD1 | TRBJ2-2 | TRBV28
CASSVDRGGETQYF | TGTGCCAGCAGCGTTGACAGGGGAGGGGAGACCCAGTACTTC | - | TRBJ2-5 | TRBV9
CAIRDPGQGGNSPLHF | TGTGCCATCAGGGACCCGGGACAGGGAGGTAATTCACCCCTCCACTTT | TRBD1 | TRBJ1-6 | TRBV10-3